The present T cell receptor (beta chain) was sequenced within a study of blood T cell repertoires in COVID-19. The ends were cut back, 2 bases at V and 1 base at J, with 12 bases in the middle. This CDR3 has 16 residues. Germline-derived CDR1 and CDR2 are MRHNA and SNTAGT. Original handling: Estimation of nucleated cell counts was performed using reference gene primer amplification. The method was immunoSEQ multiplex PCR; TCRdb's version includes in-frame clones alone and lacks a portion of them. The DNA was the basis for D and trimming; V, J and clone size are from that table. The sample consists of over 250,000 clones, around nine tenths of them appearing once. This study enrolled people aged about 18 to 100 from 20 to 25 US geographic areas. Each recovered donor of Cohort 3 presented with two negative PCRs, clearance, or symptom resolution.

The source material was PBMCs or T cells enriched from blood (not recorded which). The receptor was isolated from a woman younger than 35 who had recovered from COVID-19. V gene TRBV6-4 combines with J gene TRBJ1-5, with a weak D call TRBD1 (5 bases). The CDR3 spells CASSDPDSSSNQPQHF. Here the CDR3 DNA reads TGTGCCAGCAGTGACCCCGACAGTTCGAGCAATCAGCCCCAGCATTTT.